This TCR beta chain is from a study of cytomegalovirus exposure and HLA in healthy donors. PCR primers comprised 60 Vbeta and 13 Jbeta primers. Generated by immunoSEQ multiplex PCR, the TCRdb table keeps only in-frame clones and is missing some. Of about 120,000 clones in the sample, about three quarters were seen once. CDR1 is LGHNA and CDR2 is YNFKEQ in the germline V gene. This CDR3 comprises 15 residues. Trimming removed 0 bases from V and 8 bases from J; junction bases left unmatched: 5. The sequenced sample consisted of PBMCs. The V and J genes are TRBV4-2 and TRBJ2-1, with 9 bases identical to TRBD2. The sequence derives from a woman aged 25 to 39 in good health and CMV-seropositive. The CDR3 reads CASSQDKASGDEQFF. The CDR3 coding sequence is TGTGCCAGCAGCCAAGATAAGGCTAGCGGGGATGAGCAGTTCTTC.